The clone carrying this TCR beta chain occurred once. CDR3 length: 14 residues. Germline V gives CDR1 SNHLY, CDR2 FYNNEI. Deletions cut 8 bases from V and 0 bases from J, with 11 bases between. The record originates from a study of blood T cell repertoires in COVID-19. Sequenced by immunoSEQ multiplex PCR; TCRdb stores in-frame clones only, minus some. The sample consists of 150,000 to 200,000 clones, about 80% of them appearing once. The sequencing input was peripheral blood. V and J are TRBV2 and TRBJ1-5, with a possible D match to TRBD1 (6 bases). The sequence came from a human donor with acute or convalescent COVID-19. The donor label of this sample is uncertain. CDR3 DNA: TGTGCCAGCGTGGGGGCCTTTAGCAATCAGCCCCAGCATTTT. Amino acid sequence: CASVGAFSNQPQHF.